A single sample gave rise to the 15 T cell receptor beta chains below, sequenced in a study of T cells in Graves' hyperthyroidism and ophthalmopathy. Amplification of TCR beta CDR3 regions used RNA as the template. TCR CDR3 regions were first amplified by RT-PCR with HTBI primers. A single record per CDR3 protein comes from TCRdb applying MiXCR to the multiplex PCR reads. Among some 510,000 distinct CDR3 sequences, less than 25% were seen once, and the ten largest hold 26%. The specimen was blood. The receptors stem from a man in his late teens or twenties with Graves' hyperthyroidism.

The rearrangement joins TRBV7-3 to TRBJ2-2, with 10 bases lining up with TRBD2. CDR3 length equals 16 residues. In germline, CDR1 is SGHTA, CDR2 FQGTGA. The J segment lost 5 bases and the V segment lost 0 bases, leaving 3 bases of the junction unmatched. The CDR3 DNA follows: TGTGCCAGCAGCTTAACCCCGGGACTAGCGACCGGGGAGCTGTTTTTT. It yields the protein CASSLTPGLATGELFF.

This clonotype was seen repeatedly, ten times or more. The rearrangement links TRBV28 to TRBJ1-1, with TRBD1 identical over 9 bases. CDR1 is MDHEN, CDR2 SYDVKM, per germline. V lost 6 bases, J lost 0 bases, and 11 bases stayed unmatched. The CDR3 extends over 17 amino acids. The CDR3 reads CASSRQGVPLMNTEAFF. The CDR3 DNA sequence: TGTGCCAGCAGCAGACAGGGGGTCCCTCTCATGAACACTGAAGCTTTCTTT.

This clonotype appeared many times. V gene TRBV12-3 or TRBV12-4 combines with J gene TRBJ1-2; D not certain. This CDR3 is 15 amino acids long. V dropped 3 bases and J dropped 3 bases, with 14 bases sitting between them. In DNA form, the CDR3 reads TGTGCCAGCAGTTTCCACGCTCAGGACGACTATGGCTACACCTTC. Amino acids: CASSFHAQDDYGYTF.

The chain joins TRBV3-1 to TRBJ1-6; D may be TRBD1 (6 bases). CDR1 is LGHDT and CDR2 is YNNKEL in the germline V gene (reference sequence). The germline V and J ends were trimmed by 1 base and 5 bases, with 18 bases remaining between them. CDR3 length: 18 amino acids. This chain's CDR3 is CASSQGLLQGINNSPLHF. The DNA for the CDR3 is TGTGCCAGCAGCCAAGGTCTCCTGCAGGGGATCAATAATTCACCCCTCCACTTT.

This clonotype came up many times. This rearrangement joins TRBV12-3 or TRBV12-4 to TRBJ1-1; D gene ambiguous. The V end was cut by 6 bases, the J end by 7 bases, with 15 bases between. This CDR3 has 13 amino acids. The CDR3 here is CASSRRLGFEAFF. CDR3 bases: TGTGCCAGCAGCCGGAGACTTGGTTTTGAAGCTTTCTTT.

This chain connects TRBV29-1 to TRBJ2-5; unclear D gene. There are 12 residues in the CDR3. The V and J ends lost 4 bases and 5 bases respectively, with 11 bases between them. The germline V gene has CDR1 SQVTM and CDR2 ANQGSEA. CDR3: CSVGGYRETQYF. The CDR3 DNA follows: TGCAGCGTTGGTGGCTACCGCGAGACCCAGTACTTC. The full variable domain, its missing parts supplied by reference TRBV29-1 and TRBJ2-5, is SAVISQKPSRDICQRGTSLTIQCQVDSQVTMMFWYRQQPGQSLTLIATANQGSEATYESGFVIDKFPISRPNLTFSTLTVSNMSPEDSSIYLCSVGGYRETQYFGPGTRLLVL.

Remarks on this clonotype: A much larger clone sits a single nucleotide away, making a read error possible. The rearrangement links TRBV9 to TRBJ1-5; D remains unclear. The germline V gene has CDR1 SGDLS and CDR2 YYNGEE. V lost 6 bases to trimming and J lost 0 bases, with 16 bases between them. CDR3 size: 16 residues. CDR3: CASIGFIFRSNQPQHF. The CDR3 DNA sequence: TGTGCCAGCATCGGGTTTATCTTTCGTAGCAATCAGCCCCAGCATTTT.

This clonotype was seen only once. CDR3 region: CSSATGLAGQETQYF. CDR3 coding DNA: TGCAGTTCCGCTACGGGACTAGCGGGACAAGAGACCCAGTACTTC. The chain recombines TRBV20-1 with TRBJ2-5, with 13 bases identical to TRBD2. This CDR3 has 15 amino acids. CDR1 DFQATT and CDR2 SNEGSKA come from the germline V gene (reference sequence). V trimming: 8 bases; J trimming: 2 bases; junction bases outside the gene matches: 8.

The chain joins TRBV13 to TRBJ1-3, with D uncertain. Germline values: CDR1 PRHDT, CDR2 FYEKMQ (reference sequence). The CDR3 totals 17 residues. Deletions cut 5 bases from V and 0 bases from J, with 17 bases between. In nucleotides, the CDR3 is TGTGCCAGCAGCCACGCCACCTCCTCGGACTCTGGAAACACCATATATTTT. This gives the protein CASSHATSSDSGNTIYF.

This clonotype turned up a few times. This chain connects TRBV20-1 to TRBJ1-2; D is possibly TRBD1 (6 bases). Trimming cost V 4 bases and J 4 bases, with 13 bases left between them. Germline V gene sequence: CDR1 DFQATT, CDR2 SNEGSKA (reference sequence). CDR3 length: 13 residues. The CDR3 DNA is TGCAGTGCTATTCCGGACAGCCCCTATGGCTACACCTTC. Encoded protein: CSAIPDSPYGYTF.

Only a few counts were recorded for this clonotype. The V and J genes are TRBV4-1 and TRBJ2-5; D perhaps matches TRBD2 (7 bases). The CDR3 is made up of 14 amino acids. Germline V CDR1 and CDR2: MGHRA, YSYEKL. Trimming took 2 bases from V and 5 from J, leaving 12 bases between them. The chain's CDR3 is CASSQFRGGETQYF. CDR3 nucleotides: TGCGCCAGCAGCCAATTCAGGGGAGGGGAGACCCAGTACTTC.

This clonotype was seen many times. The genes are TRBV3-1 and TRBJ1-2; 7 bases are a match to TRBD1. This CDR3 has 14 residues. CDR1 and CDR2 from the germline V gene are LGHDT and YNNKEL (reference sequence). The V segment lost 6 bases and the J segment 4 bases; nucleotides outside the gene matches: 8. The CDR3 sequence: CASSPRQGSYGYTF. The CDR3, as DNA: TGTGCCAGCAGTCCCCGACAGGGCTCCTATGGCTACACCTTC.

In this sample, this clonotype turned up many times. The chain couples TRBV7-9 to TRBJ2-7; 9 nucleotides line up with TRBD1. Losses at the gene ends were 5 bases for V and 2 bases for J; bases not matched to a gene: 7. The CDR3 is made up of 15 amino acids. Per the germline V gene, CDR1 is SEHNR and CDR2 is FQNEAQ (reference sequence). CDR3 in DNA: TGTGCCAGCAGCGAGGGGACAGGGAAAACCTACGAGCAGTACTTC. Translated, it gives CASSEGTGKTYEQYF. The entire variable domain, with the rest obtained from reference TRBV7-9 and TRBJ2-7, is as follows: DTGVSQNPRHKITKRGQNVTFRCDPISEHNRLYWYRQTLGQGPEFLTYFQNEAQLEKSRLLSDRFSAERPKGSFSTLEIQRTEQGDSAMYLCASSEGTGKTYEQYFGPGTRLTVT.

The chain uses TRBV5-1 and TRBJ2-3, with 11 positions matching TRBD1. The CDR3 is 15 residues long. CDR1 SGHRS and CDR2 YFSETQ come from the germline V gene. Trimming took 1 base from V and 4 from J; bases not matched to a gene: 2. CDR3 amino acids: CASSLRTGGPDTQYF. The CDR3 nucleotides read TGCGCCAGCAGCTTGAGGACAGGGGGCCCAGATACGCAGTATTTT. The whole variable domain, filled in from reference TRBV5-1 and TRBJ2-3, reads KAGVTQTPRYLIKTRGQQVTLSCSPISGHRSVSWYQQTPGQGLQFLFEYFSETQRNKGNFPGRFSGRQFSNSRSEMNVSTLELGDSALYLCASSLRTGGPDTQYFGPGTRLTVL.

In its sample, this clonotype was seen a few times. This chain connects TRBV6-1 to TRBJ2-7; 13 nucleotides align to TRBD2. This CDR3 is 15 amino acids long. Germline V gene lookup returns CDR1 MNHNS and CDR2 SASEGT. The J segment lost 2 bases and the V segment lost 6 bases, leaving 4 bases of the junction unmatched. The CDR3 nucleotides read TGTGCCAGCAGAGGGACTAGCGGGGCGACCTACGAGCAGTACTTC. Amino acid sequence: CASRGTSGATYEQYF.